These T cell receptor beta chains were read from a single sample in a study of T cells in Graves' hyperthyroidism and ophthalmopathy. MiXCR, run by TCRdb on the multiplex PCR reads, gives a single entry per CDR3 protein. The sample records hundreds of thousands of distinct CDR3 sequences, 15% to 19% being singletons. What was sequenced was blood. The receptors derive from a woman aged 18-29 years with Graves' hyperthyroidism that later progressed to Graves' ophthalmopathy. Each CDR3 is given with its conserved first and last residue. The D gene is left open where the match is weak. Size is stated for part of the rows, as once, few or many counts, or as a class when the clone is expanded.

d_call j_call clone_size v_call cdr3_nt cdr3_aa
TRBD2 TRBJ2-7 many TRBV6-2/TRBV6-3 TGTGCCAGCAGTTTCAACAGGAATCTACCAAGCGGGGGCTACTACGAGCAGTACTTC CASSFNRNLPSGGYYEQYF
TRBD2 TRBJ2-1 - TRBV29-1 TGCAGCGTTGAAGGAGGGCTAGCGGGTGTTTACAATGAGCAGTTCTTC CSVEGGLAGVYNEQFF
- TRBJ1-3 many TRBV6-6 TGTGCCAGCAGTTACGTGGCAGGCTCTGGAAACACCATATATTTT CASSYVAGSGNTIYF
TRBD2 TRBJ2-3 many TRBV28 TGTGCCAGCACCCCGAGCGGGAGTATCACAGATACGCAGTATTTT CASTPSGSITDTQYF
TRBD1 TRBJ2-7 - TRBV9 TGTGCCAGCAGCGTAGAAGGGACAGGACAATACGAGCAGTACTTC CASSVEGTGQYEQYF
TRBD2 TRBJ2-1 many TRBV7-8 TGTGCCAGCAGCTCCAGACTAGCGGGATCCAACAATGAGCAGTTCTTC CASSSRLAGSNNEQFF
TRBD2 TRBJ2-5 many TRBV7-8 TGTGCCAGCAGGGGGGGGGTTGGTCAAGAGACCCAGTACTTC CASRGGVGQETQYF
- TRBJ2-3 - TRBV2 TGTGCCAGCAGTGAGGCCCGTGGGTGGGGCACAGATACGCAGTATTTT CASSEARGWGTDTQYF
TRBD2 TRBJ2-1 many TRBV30 TGTGCCTGGACGGGACTAGCGGTGGTCAATGAGCAGTTCTTC CAWTGLAVVNEQFF
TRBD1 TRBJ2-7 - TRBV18 TGTGCCAGCTCACCACCAACCGGGACAGGGACCTACGAGCAGTACTTC CASSPPTGTGTYEQYF
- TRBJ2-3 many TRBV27 TGTGCCAGCAGTTTAGGCCTCCCCCGTGATACGCAGTATTTT CASSLGLPRDTQYF
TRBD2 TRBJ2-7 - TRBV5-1 TGCGCCAGCAGCTTGGCCTCGGCAGCCGGGACTACATCGGGGACCGAGCAGTACTTC CASSLASAAGTTSGTEQYF
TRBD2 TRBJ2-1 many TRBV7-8 TGTGCCAGCAGCTTAGGGCGACTAGCGGGAGTCCACAATGAGCAGTTCTTC CASSLGRLAGVHNEQFF
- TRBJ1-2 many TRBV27 TGTGCCACCGGCGTAAGAGCTAACTATGGCTACACCTTC CATGVRANYGYTF
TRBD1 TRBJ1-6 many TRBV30 TGTGCCTGGAGTCCAGGGGGCAGGAATTCACCCCTCCACTTT CAWSPGGRNSPLHF
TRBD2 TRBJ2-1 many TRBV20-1 TGCAGTGCGGGACTAGCGGGAGTTCGGGGGCAGTTCTTC CSAGLAGVRGQFF
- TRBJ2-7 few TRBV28 TGTGCCAGCAGTCCCCAGGGACGGATGTACGAGCAGTACTTC CASSPQGRMYEQYF
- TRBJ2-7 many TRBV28 TGTGCCAGCATCCCCGATAGGGAAGCCTACGAGCAGTACTTC CASIPDREAYEQYF
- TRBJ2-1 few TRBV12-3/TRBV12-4 TGTGCCAGCAGTTTAAGTCGGGCTAAGGGCTCCGGCTCCTACAATGAGCAGTTCTTC CASSLSRAKGSGSYNEQFF
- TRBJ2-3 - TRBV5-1 TGCGCCTGCAGCTTGGCTGGGGGCACAGATACGCAGTATTTT CACSLAGGTDTQYF
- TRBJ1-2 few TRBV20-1 TGCAGTGCCAGTCCCACCATGCTACAGGGATATGGCTACACCTTC CSASPTMLQGYGYTF
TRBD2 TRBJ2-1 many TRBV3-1 TGTGCCAGCAGCCGCTTTACTAGCGGGATATGGGGTGGTTGGTACAATGAGCAGTTCTTC CASSRFTSGIWGGWYNEQFF